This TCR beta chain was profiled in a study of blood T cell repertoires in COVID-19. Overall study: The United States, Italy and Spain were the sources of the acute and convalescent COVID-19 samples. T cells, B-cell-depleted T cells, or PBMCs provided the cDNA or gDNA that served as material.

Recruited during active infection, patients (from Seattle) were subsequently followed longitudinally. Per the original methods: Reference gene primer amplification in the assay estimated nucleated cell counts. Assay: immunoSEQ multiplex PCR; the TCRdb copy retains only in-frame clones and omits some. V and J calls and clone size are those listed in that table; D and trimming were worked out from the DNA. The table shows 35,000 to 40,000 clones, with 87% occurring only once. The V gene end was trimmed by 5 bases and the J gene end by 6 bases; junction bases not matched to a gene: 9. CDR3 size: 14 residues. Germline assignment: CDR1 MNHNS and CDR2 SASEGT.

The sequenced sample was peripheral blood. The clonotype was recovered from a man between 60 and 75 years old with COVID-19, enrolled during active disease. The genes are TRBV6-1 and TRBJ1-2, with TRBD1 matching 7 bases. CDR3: CASSWRTGEDGYTF. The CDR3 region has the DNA TGTGCCAGCAGTTGGAGGACAGGTGAGGATGGCTACACCTTC.